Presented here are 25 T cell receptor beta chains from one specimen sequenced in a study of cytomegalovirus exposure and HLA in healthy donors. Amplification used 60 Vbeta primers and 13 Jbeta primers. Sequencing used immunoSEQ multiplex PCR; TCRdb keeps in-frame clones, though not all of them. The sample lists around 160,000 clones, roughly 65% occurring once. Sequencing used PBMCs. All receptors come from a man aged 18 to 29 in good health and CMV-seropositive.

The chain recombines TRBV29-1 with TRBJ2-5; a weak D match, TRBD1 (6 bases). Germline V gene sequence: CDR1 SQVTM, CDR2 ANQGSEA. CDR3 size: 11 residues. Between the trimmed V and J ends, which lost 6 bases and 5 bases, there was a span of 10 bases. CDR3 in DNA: TGCAGCGTCGGACAGCGGGAGACCCAGTACTTC. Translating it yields CSVGQRETQYF.

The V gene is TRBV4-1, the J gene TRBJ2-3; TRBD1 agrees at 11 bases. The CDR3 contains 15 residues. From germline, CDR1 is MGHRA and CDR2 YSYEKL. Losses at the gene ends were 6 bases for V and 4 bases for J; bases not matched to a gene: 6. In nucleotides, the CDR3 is TGCGCCAGCAGTCTCCGGGGACAGGGGGCAGATACGCAGTATTTT. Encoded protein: CASSLRGQGADTQYF.

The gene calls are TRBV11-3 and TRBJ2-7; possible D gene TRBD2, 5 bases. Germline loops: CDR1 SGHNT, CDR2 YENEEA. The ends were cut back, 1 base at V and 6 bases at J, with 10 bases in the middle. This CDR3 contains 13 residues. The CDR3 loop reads CASSLVGGREQYV. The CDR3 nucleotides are TGTGCCAGCAGCTTAGTTGGCGGGCGCGAGCAGTACGTC.

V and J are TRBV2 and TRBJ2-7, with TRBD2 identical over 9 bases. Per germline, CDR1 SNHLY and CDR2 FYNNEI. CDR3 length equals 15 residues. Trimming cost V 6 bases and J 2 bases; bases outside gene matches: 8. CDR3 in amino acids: CASRTLAGTAYEQYV. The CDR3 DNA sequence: TGTGCCAGCAGAACACTAGCGGGTACAGCCTACGAGCAGTACGTC.

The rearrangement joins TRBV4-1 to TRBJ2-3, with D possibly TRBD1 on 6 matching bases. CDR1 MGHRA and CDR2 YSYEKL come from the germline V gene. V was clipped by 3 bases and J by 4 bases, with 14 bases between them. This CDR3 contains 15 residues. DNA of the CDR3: TGCGCCAGCAGCCAGCCAACAGGGCTCCCAGATACGCAGTATTTT. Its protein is CASSQPTGLPDTQYF.

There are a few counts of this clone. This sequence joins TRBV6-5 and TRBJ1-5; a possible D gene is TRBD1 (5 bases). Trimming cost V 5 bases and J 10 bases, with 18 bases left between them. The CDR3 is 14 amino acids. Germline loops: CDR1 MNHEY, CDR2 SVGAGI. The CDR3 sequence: CASSSQPEGRPQHF. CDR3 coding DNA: TGTGCCAGCAGTAGCCAACCGGAGGGGAGACCCCAGCATTTT.

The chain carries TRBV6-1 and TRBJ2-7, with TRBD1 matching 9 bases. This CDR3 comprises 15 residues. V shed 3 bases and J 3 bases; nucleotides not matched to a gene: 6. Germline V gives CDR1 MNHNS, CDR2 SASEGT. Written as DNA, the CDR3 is TGTGCCAGCAGTGAGCCGGGACAGGGCGTCTACGAGCAGTACGTC. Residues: CASSEPGQGVYEQYV.

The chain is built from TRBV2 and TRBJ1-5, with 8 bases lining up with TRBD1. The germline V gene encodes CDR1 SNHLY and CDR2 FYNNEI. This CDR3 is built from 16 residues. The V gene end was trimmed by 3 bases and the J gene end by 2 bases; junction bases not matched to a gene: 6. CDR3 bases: TGTGCCAGCAGTGAGAGACAGGGGCGAGGCAATCAGCCCCAGCATTTT. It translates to CASSERQGRGNQPQHF.

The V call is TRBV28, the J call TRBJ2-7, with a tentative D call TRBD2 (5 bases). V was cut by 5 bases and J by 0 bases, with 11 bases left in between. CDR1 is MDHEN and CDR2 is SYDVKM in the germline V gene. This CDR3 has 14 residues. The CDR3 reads CASSAPTSSYEQYV. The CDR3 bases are TGTGCCAGCAGTGCCCCCACTAGCTCCTACGAGCAGTACGTC.

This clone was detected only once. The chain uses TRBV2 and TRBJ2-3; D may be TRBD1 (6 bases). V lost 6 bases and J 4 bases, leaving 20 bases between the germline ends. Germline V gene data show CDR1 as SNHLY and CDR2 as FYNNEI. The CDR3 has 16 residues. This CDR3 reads CASRSLLTGKADTQYF. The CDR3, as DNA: TGTGCCAGCAGAAGCCTACTTACAGGGAAGGCAGATACGCAGTATTTT. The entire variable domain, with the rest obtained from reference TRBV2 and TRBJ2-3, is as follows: EPEVTQTPSHQVTQMGQEVILRCVPISNHLYFYWYRQILGQKVEFLVSFYNNEISEKSEIFDDQFSVERPDGSNFTLKIRSTKLEDSAMYFCASRSLLTGKADTQYFGPGTRLTVL.

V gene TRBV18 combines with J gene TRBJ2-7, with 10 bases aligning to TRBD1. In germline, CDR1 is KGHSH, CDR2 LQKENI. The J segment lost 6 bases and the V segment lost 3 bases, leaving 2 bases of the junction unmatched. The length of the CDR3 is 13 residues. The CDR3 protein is CASSPGTGVEQYV. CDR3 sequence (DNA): TGTGCCAGCTCACCGGGGACAGGGGTCGAGCAGTACGTC.

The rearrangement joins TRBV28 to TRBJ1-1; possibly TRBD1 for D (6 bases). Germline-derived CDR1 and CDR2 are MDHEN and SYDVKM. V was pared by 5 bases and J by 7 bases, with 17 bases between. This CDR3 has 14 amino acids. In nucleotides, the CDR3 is TGTGCCAGCAGTGATTATACAGGGCAGGGTGAAGCTTTCTTT. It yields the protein CASSDYTGQGEAFF. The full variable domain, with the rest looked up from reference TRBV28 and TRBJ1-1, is DVKVTQSSRYLVKRTGEKVFLECVQDMDHENMFWYRQDPGLGLRLIYFSYDVKMKEKGDIPEGYSVSREKKERFSLILESASTNQTSMYLCASSDYTGQGEAFFGQGTRLTVV.

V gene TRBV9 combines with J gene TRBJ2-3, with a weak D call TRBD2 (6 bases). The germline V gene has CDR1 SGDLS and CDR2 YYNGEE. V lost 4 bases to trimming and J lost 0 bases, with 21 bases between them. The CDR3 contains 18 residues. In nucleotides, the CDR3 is TGTGCCAGCAGCCCCGGAAGGATGGCGGGGTCTAGCACAGATACGCAGTATTTT. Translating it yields CASSPGRMAGSSTDTQYF.

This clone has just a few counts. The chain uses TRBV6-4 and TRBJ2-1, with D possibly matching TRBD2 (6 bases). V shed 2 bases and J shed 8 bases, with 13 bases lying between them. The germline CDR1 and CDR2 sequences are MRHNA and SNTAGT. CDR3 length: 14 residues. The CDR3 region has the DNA TGTGCCAGCAGTGACACAGGCGGGATTGATGAGCAGTTCTTC. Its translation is CASSDTGGIDEQFF.

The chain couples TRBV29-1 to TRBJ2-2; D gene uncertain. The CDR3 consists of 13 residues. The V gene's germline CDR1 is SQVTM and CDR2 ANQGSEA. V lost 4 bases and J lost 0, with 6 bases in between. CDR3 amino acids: CSVASSNTGELFF. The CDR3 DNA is TGCAGCGTTGCTTCGTCGAACACCGGGGAGCTGTTTTTT.

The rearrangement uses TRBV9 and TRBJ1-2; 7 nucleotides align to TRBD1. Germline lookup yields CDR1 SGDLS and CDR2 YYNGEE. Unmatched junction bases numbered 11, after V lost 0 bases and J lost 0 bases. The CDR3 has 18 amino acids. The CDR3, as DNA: TGTGCCAGCAGCGTAGCTCTTTCGACCGGGACAGCTAACTATGGCTACACCTTC. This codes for CASSVALSTGTANYGYTF.

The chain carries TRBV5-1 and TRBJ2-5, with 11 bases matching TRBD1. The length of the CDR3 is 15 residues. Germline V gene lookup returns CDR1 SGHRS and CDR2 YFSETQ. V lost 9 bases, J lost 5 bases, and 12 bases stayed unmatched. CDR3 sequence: CATRTGGSGMETQYF. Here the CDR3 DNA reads TGCGCCACCCGGACAGGGGGCTCGGGGATGGAGACCCAGTACTTC.

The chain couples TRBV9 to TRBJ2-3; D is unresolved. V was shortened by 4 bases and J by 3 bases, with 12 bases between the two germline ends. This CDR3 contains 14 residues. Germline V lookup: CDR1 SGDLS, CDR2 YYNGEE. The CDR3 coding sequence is TGTGCCAGCAGCCTACTCGCGACTACAGATACGCAGTATTTT. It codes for CASSLLATTDTQYF.

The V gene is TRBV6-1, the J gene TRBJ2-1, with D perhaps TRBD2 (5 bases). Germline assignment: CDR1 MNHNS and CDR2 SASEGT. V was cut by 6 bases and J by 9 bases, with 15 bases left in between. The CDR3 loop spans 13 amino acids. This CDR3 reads CASRNGIATEQFF. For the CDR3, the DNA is TGTGCCAGCAGGAATGGCATAGCGACTGAGCAGTTCTTC.

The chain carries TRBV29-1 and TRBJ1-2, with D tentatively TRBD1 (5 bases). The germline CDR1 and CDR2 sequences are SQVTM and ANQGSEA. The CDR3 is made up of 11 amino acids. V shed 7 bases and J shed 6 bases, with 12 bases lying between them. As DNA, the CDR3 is TGCAGCGGCTGGACAAAGGATGGCTACACCTTC. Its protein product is CSGWTKDGYTF.

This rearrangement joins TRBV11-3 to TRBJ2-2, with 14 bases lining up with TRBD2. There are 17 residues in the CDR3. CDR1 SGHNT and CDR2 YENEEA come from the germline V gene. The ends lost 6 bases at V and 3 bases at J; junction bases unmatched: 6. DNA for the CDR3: TGTGCCAGCAGTCAGGGGGGACTAGCGGGGGACACCGGGGAGCTGTTTTTT. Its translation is CASSQGGLAGDTGELFF.

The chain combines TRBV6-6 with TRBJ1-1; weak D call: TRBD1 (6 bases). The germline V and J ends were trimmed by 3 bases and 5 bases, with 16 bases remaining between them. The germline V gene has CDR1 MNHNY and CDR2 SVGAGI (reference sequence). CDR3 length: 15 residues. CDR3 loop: CASSYSRGSETEAFF. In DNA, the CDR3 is TGTGCCAGCAGTTATTCGAGGGGGTCTGAAACTGAAGCTTTCTTT.

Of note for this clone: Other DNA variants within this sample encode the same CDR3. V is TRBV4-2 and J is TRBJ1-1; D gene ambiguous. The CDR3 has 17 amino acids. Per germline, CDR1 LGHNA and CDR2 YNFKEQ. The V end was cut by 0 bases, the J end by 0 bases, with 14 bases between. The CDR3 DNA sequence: TGTGCCAGCAGCCAAGAAGGCAGGCCTAATATGAACACTGAAGCTTTCTTT. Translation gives CASSQEGRPNMNTEAFF.

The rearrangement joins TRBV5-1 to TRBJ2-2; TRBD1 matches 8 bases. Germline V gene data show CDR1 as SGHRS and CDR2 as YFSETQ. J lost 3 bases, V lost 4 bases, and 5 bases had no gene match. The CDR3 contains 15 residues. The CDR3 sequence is CASSLTGEDTGELFF. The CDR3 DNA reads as TGCGCCAGCAGCCTGACAGGGGAAGACACCGGGGAGCTGTTTTTT. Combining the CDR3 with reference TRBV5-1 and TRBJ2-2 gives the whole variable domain KAGVTQTPRYLIKTRGQQVTLSCSPISGHRSVSWYQQTPGQGLQFLFEYFSETQRNKGNFPGRFSGRQFSNSRSEMNVSTLELGDSALYLCASSLTGEDTGELFFGEGSRLTVL.

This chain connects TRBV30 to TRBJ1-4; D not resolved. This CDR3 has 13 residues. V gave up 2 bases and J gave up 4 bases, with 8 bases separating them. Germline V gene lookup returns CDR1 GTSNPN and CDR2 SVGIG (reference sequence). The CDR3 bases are TGTGCCTGGAGTTTCGGAGATAATGAAAAACTGTTTTTT. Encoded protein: CAWSFGDNEKLFF.